The clone carrying this TCR beta chain has only a few counts. The data were obtained in a study of cytomegalovirus exposure and HLA in healthy donors. CDR3 length equals 14 residues. Deletions cut 5 bases from V and 3 bases from J, with 12 bases between. CDR1 is SGHAT, CDR2 FQDESV, per germline (reference sequence). With 60 Vbeta and 13 Jbeta primers, the PCR was carried out. Original processing methods: Unique TCR beta chains totaled some 80 million in a later count, with approximately 11 million of them shared. The protocol was immunoSEQ multiplex PCR, while the TCRdb copy is restricted to in-frame clones and leaves out a portion. V and J calls and clone size are as listed in that table; D and trimming were resolved from the DNA. The table records around 110,000 clones, 82% of them present only once.

The sequencing input was PBMCs. The V and J genes are TRBV11-1 and TRBJ2-3, with D tentatively TRBD1 (6 bases). The TCR was taken from a man under 40 in good health and CMV-seropositive. CDR3 in DNA: TGTGCCAGCAGCGATAGGACAGCGACAGATACGCAGTATTTT. Translating it yields CASSDRTATDTQYF.